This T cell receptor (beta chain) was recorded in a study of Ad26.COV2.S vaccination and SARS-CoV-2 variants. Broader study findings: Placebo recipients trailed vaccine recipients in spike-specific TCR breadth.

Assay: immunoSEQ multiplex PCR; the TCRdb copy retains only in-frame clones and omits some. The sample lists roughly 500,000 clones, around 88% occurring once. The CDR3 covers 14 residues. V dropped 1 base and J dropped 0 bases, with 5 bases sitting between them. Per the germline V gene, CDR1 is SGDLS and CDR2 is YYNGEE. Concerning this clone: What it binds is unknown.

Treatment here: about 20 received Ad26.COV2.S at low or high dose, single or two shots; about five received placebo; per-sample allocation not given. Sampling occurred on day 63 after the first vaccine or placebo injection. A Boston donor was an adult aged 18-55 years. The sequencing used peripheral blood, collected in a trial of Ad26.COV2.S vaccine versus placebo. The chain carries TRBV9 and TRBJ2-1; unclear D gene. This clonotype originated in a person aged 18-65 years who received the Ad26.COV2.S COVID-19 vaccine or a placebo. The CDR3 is CASSVMVSYNEQFF. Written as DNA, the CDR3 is TGTGCCAGCAGCGTAATGGTCTCCTACAATGAGCAGTTCTTC.